The present TCR beta chain was sequenced within a study of regulatory T cells in long-lasting Graves disease. At the level of the study: Antithyroid drugs had been given to newly diagnosed Graves' patients for under 3 months.

For TCR beta, libraries came from iRepertoire HTBI primers and Arm-PCR of CDR3 regions. TCRdb reprocessed the multiplex PCR reads with MiXCR, giving one entry per CDR3 protein. The table lists 350,000 to 450,000 distinct CDR3 sequences, about 15% of them singletons. CDR1 is ENHRY, CDR2 SYGVKD, per germline. The CDR3 is 17 amino acids. Trimming pared 7 bases from V and 2 bases from J, leaving 21 bases between. There are a few counts of this clonotype. Noted time point: newly diagnosed GD, antithyroid drugs for less than 3 months. From RNA extracted from PBMCs, the TCR library was made. EDTA tubes received around 9.4 milliliters of collected peripheral blood. The data were also submitted as part of a second study, on T cells in Graves' hyperthyroidism and ophthalmopathy. That paper states: Stable disease denoted Graves' hyperthyroidism without ophthalmopathy progression within 18 months. Model predictions of ophthalmopathy came a median 6.5 months before onset.

The chain has TRBV10-3 and TRBJ1-3; perhaps TRBD1 as D (5 bases). The specimen comprised peripheral blood mononuclear cells (PBMCs), sampled at new diagnosis, from a patient treated with antithyroid drugs. The source of this sequence is a woman in her 30s with Graves disease. The CDR3 bases are TGTGCCATCACCGACGGGGGAGGGAGACTTGCTGGAAACACCATATATTTT. Translating gives CAITDGGGRLAGNTIYF.